A single sample is the source of the 9 T cell receptor beta chains below, sequenced in a study of somatic mutations in cytotoxic T cells in rheumatoid arthritis. Only in-frame clones appear in the TCRdb table, and some are missing; sequencing was by immunoSEQ multiplex PCR. The table lists more than 10,000 clones, 80% of them singletons. Material: CD8+ T cells sorted from blood. Source of these receptors: an adult with rheumatoid arthritis.

V gene TRBV14 combines with J gene TRBJ2-7; the match to TRBD2 covers 10 bases. The V and J ends lost 2 bases and 5 bases, in that order; junction bases with no gene match: 6. The CDR3 has 15 residues. From germline, CDR1 is SGHDN and CDR2 FVKESK. The chain's CDR3 is CASSQNSGGRDEQYF. CDR3 nucleotide sequence: TGTGCCAGCAGCCAAAATAGCGGGGGGAGGGACGAGCAGTACTTC. Full variable domain (rest looked up from reference TRBV14 and TRBJ2-7): EAGVTQFPSHSVIEKGQTVTLRCDPISGHDNLYWYRRVMGKEIKFLLHFVKESKQDESGMPNNRFLAERTGGTYSTLKVQPAELEDSGVYFCASSQNSGGRDEQYFGPGTRLTVT.

CDR3 coding DNA: TGCGCCAGCAGGCCTAGCAAGGGGTCACATAGCAATCAGCCCCAGCATTTT. It is translated as CASRPSKGSHSNQPQHF. This chain connects TRBV23-1 to TRBJ1-5; D perhaps matches TRBD1 (5 bases). TRBV23-1 is sorted into the ORF group, with uncertain function. This CDR3 spans 17 amino acids. V was pared by 6 bases and J by 0 bases, with 18 bases between.

CDR3 DNA sequence: TGTGCCAGCAGCTTAGTCCCCGACAGGACCTACGAGCAGTACTTC. Protein sequence: CASSLVPDRTYEQYF. The V gene is TRBV7-2, the J gene TRBJ2-7; possibly TRBD1 for D (6 bases). Germline V gene sequence: CDR1 SGHTA, CDR2 FQGNSA. The CDR3 has 15 residues. Trimming took off 1 base at V and 2 bases at J, with 12 bases between the two ends.

CDR3 sequence reads: CASGPGTDAVRELFF. The CDR3 nucleotides are TGCGCCAGCGGCCCCGGGACGGACGCCGTACGGGAGCTGTTTTTT. The chain recombines TRBV5-1 with TRBJ2-2; D is possibly TRBD1 or TRBD2 (5 bases each). This CDR3 region has 15 residues. Trimming left V 7 bases short and J 9 bases short, with 22 bases between. Germline values: CDR1 SGHRS, CDR2 YFSETQ.

The chain links TRBV5-4 to TRBJ2-2, with D maybe TRBD1 (5 bases). V was clipped by 4 bases and J by 7 bases, with 20 bases between them. The V gene's germline CDR1 is SGHNT and CDR2 YYREEE (reference sequence). This CDR3 is 16 amino acids long. The CDR3 DNA reads TGTGCCAGCAGCCTGGGGTACGGGCCAGGGCTCGGGGAGCTGTTTTTT. Amino acids: CASSLGYGPGLGELFF.

This clone is a singleton in its sample. This chain joins TRBV30 and TRBJ2-1; D is unresolved. The CDR3 runs 13 residues. Germline CDR1 and CDR2: GTSNPN and SVGIG (reference sequence). V dropped 3 bases and J dropped 6 bases, with 12 bases sitting between them. For the CDR3, the DNA is TGTGCCTGGAGCGAGGCAGCGAGCAATGAGCAGTTCTTC. It is translated as CAWSEAASNEQFF.

The chain couples TRBV7-8 to TRBJ2-2, with D unclear. Trimming removed 1 base at V and 6 bases at J, with 12 bases between. This CDR3 has 15 residues. The germline V gene has CDR1 SGHVS and CDR2 FQNEAQ. CDR3 region: CASSLVLYMAGELFF. The CDR3 coding sequence is TGTGCCAGCAGCTTAGTTTTGTATATGGCCGGGGAGCTGTTTTTT.

CDR3 in amino acids: CASSWTGGTEAFF. DNA of the CDR3: TGTGCCAGCAGCTGGACAGGGGGCACTGAAGCTTTCTTT. This chain joins TRBV7-9 and TRBJ1-1; TRBD1 agrees at 10 bases. V trimming: 4 bases; J trimming: 4 bases; junction bases outside the gene matches: 0. This CDR3 has 13 amino acids. Germline V CDR1 and CDR2: SEHNR, FQNEAQ (reference sequence).

The rearrangement joins TRBV19 to TRBJ1-5; 10 bases fit TRBD1. The CDR3 totals 15 residues. V dropped 8 bases and J dropped 7; count of bases not matched to a gene: 11. Germline V gene data show CDR1 as LNHDA and CDR2 as SQIVND (reference sequence). CDR3 region: CASEAGTGARQPQHF. The CDR3 bases are TGTGCCAGTGAGGCCGGGACAGGGGCGAGGCAGCCCCAGCATTTT.